Presented here are 7 T cell receptor beta chains from one specimen sequenced in a study of blood T cell repertoires in COVID-19. Data came from immunoSEQ multiplex PCR; TCRdb stores just in-frame clones and leaves some out. The profile shows under 400,000 clones, roughly 89% of them singletons. What was sequenced was peripheral blood. The receptors shown here come from an older woman with COVID-19, enrolled during active disease.

J is TRBJ2-1 and V is TRBV6-9; TRBD1 matches at 8 bases. CDR1 and CDR2 (germline): MNHGY, SVAAGI. The CDR3 has 12 residues. J was trimmed by 4 bases and V by 11 bases; bases with no gene match: 4. For the CDR3, the DNA is TGTGCCGGGACAGGAGAATACAATGAGCAGTTCTTC. Translated, it gives CAGTGEYNEQFF.

The J gene is TRBJ2-7, the V gene TRBV5-5, with 11 nucleotides matching TRBD2. Germline V gene sequence: CDR1 SGHKS, CDR2 YYEKEE (reference sequence). The CDR3 is made up of 18 amino acids. V lost 3 bases to trimming and J lost 0 bases; unmatched junction nucleotides: 11. The CDR3 nucleotides are TGTGCCAGCAGCTCCCGGGCAACTAGCGGGGGTAGCTCCTACGAGCAGTACTTC. This codes for CASSSRATSGGSSYEQYF.

This clone has just a few counts. The CDR3 is CASSPQGLTLSGNTIYF. The CDR3 DNA reads as TGTGCCAGCAGTCCCCAGGGGCTAACCCTCTCTGGAAACACCATATATTTT. The gene calls are TRBV9 and TRBJ1-3; a possible D gene is TRBD1 (6 bases). The germline V gene encodes CDR1 SGDLS and CDR2 YYNGEE. V lost 5 bases and J lost 0, with 18 bases in between. The CDR3 has 17 residues.

The chain recombines TRBV4-1 with TRBJ2-3; D gene ambiguous. Between the trimmed V and J ends, which lost 0 bases and 2 bases, there was a span of 9 bases. Germline V gene data show CDR1 as MGHRA and CDR2 as YSYEKL. CDR3 length equals 15 residues. The CDR3 here is CASSQDLRSTDTQYF. CDR3 nucleotide sequence: TGCGCCAGCAGCCAAGATCTACGGTCCACAGATACGCAGTATTTT.

This chain uses TRBV5-1 with TRBJ2-1; D is perhaps TRBD2 (5 bases). The CDR3 covers 16 residues. Germline V gene lookup returns CDR1 SGHRS and CDR2 YFSETQ. V lost 7 bases, J lost 4 bases, and 21 bases lay in between. The CDR3 bases are TGCGCCAGCCGCCAATCCTGGAGCGGTAGTTACAATGAGCAGTTCTTC. It codes for CASRQSWSGSYNEQFF.

This sequence joins TRBV5-1 and TRBJ1-1; 7 bases match TRBD1. The CDR3 is 16 residues long. Germline V gene data show CDR1 as SGHRS and CDR2 as YFSETQ. The V gene end was trimmed by 4 bases and the J gene end by 4 bases; junction bases not matched to a gene: 13. The CDR3 sequence is CASSARTGGVSTEAFF. CDR3 coding DNA: TGCGCCAGCAGCGCGCGGACAGGCGGCGTGAGCACTGAAGCTTTCTTT. Full variable domain (outside the CDR3, taken from reference TRBV5-1 and TRBJ1-1): KAGVTQTPRYLIKTRGQQVTLSCSPISGHRSVSWYQQTPGQGLQFLFEYFSETQRNKGNFPGRFSGRQFSNSRSEMNVSTLELGDSALYLCASSARTGGVSTEAFFGQGTRLTVV.

This clone has only one observation. J is TRBJ2-2 and V is TRBV6-1; D not certain. This CDR3 has 14 residues. Trimming left V 3 bases short and J 3 bases short, with 8 bases between. CDR1 is MNHNS and CDR2 is SASEGT in the germline V gene. The CDR3 here is CASSEGRHTGELFF. CDR3 nucleotide sequence: TGTGCCAGCAGTGAGGGCAGACACACCGGGGAGCTGTTTTTT.